These 21 T cell receptor beta chains originate from one sample sequenced in a study of beta chain features in type 1 diabetes. Expressed TCRB transcripts were sequenced, since all the RNA that had been isolated was reverse transcribed. The assay was immunoSEQ multiplex PCR, and TCRdb's table has in-frame clones only and misses some. There are approximately 340,000 clones in the sample; approximately 15% occur only once, and about 0.019% lies in the top ten. Sequenced sample: naive CD4+ T cells from blood. These receptors all come from a woman younger than 35 in good health.

The chain combines TRBV19 with TRBJ1-2; D possibly corresponds to TRBD1 (5 bases). CDR1 LNHDA and CDR2 SQIVND come from the germline V gene (reference sequence). V was shortened by 7 bases and J by 0 bases, with 6 bases between the two germline ends. This CDR3 is 12 amino acids long. The CDR3 DNA follows: TGTGCCAGTACCAGGGCTAACTATGGCTACACCTTC. It translates to CASTRANYGYTF.

The chain is built from TRBV6-1 and TRBJ2-6; D possibly corresponds to TRBD1 (6 bases). This CDR3 has 16 amino acids. The V end was cut by 3 bases, the J end by 1 base, with 10 bases between. Germline-derived CDR1 and CDR2 are MNHNS and SASEGT. The CDR3 loop reads CASSEAGTSGANVLTF. In DNA form, the CDR3 reads TGTGCCAGCAGTGAGGCAGGGACATCTGGGGCCAACGTCCTGACTTTC.

This clone was seen more than once but under ten times. This CDR3 is also generated by other DNA sequences in the sample. The chain has TRBV7-9 and TRBJ2-3; 7 bases fit TRBD2. V trimming: 1 base; J trimming: 1 base; junction bases outside the gene matches: 5. The CDR3 is made up of 16 amino acids. Germline lookup yields CDR1 SEHNR and CDR2 FQNEAQ (reference sequence). In nucleotides, the CDR3 is TGTGCCAGCAGCTTAGGGTTGGCGGGAGGCACAGATACGCAGTATTTT. Translated: CASSLGLAGGTDTQYF.

This clone was counted between two and nine times. The genes are TRBV27 and TRBJ1-1, with D possibly TRBD1 on 6 matching bases. The germline CDR1 and CDR2 sequences are MNHEY and SMNVEV (reference sequence). V lost 8 bases to trimming and J lost 1 base, with 17 bases between them. CDR3 length equals 15 residues. CDR3 nucleotide sequence: TGTGCCAGCTATCCTGGGGGCCGAAAGAACACTGAAGCTTTCTTT. This translates into CASYPGGRKNTEAFF.

The rearrangement joins TRBV7-9 to TRBJ1-2; D unresolved. Germline loops: CDR1 SEHNR, CDR2 FQNEAQ (reference sequence). This CDR3 region has 14 residues. V lost 0 bases and J 1 base, leaving 6 bases between the germline ends. The CDR3 sequence: CASSLARVNYGYTF. Written as DNA, the CDR3 is TGTGCCAGCAGCTTAGCTCGGGTTAACTATGGCTACACCTTC. The full variable domain, its missing parts supplied by reference TRBV7-9 and TRBJ1-2, is DTGVSQNPRHKITKRGQNVTFRCDPISEHNRLYWYRQTLGQGPEFLTYFQNEAQLEKSRLLSDRFSAERPKGSFSTLEIQRTEQGDSAMYLCASSLARVNYGYTFGSGTRLTVV.

This clone has a handful of counts. The gene calls are TRBV28 and TRBJ1-1; no clear D gene. V lost 8 bases and J lost 10, with 20 bases in between. CDR1 is MDHEN, CDR2 SYDVKM, per germline. CDR3 size: 13 residues. This CDR3 is CASSPPADIRAFF. The CDR3 coding sequence is TGTGCCAGCTCACCCCCTGCGGATATACGAGCTTTCTTT.

This clone was seen more than once but under ten times. This chain connects TRBV28 to TRBJ1-1, with D tentatively TRBD1 (5 bases). The CDR3 totals 13 residues. Deletions cut 7 bases from V and 8 bases from J, with 17 bases between. Germline CDR1 and CDR2: MDHEN and SYDVKM. The CDR3 DNA sequence: TGTGCCAGCAATGTTCCAGGGCTCCCCGAAGCTTTCTTT. Amino acids: CASNVPGLPEAFF.

This clone was observed a few times. The chain joins TRBV6-6 to TRBJ2-7, with 7 positions matching TRBD1. J gave up 0 bases and V 8 bases, and 7 bases lay outside the gene matches. Germline lookup yields CDR1 MNHNY and CDR2 SVGAGI (reference sequence). This CDR3 region has 14 residues. As DNA, the CDR3 is TGTGCCAGCGGCTCGGGACAGACCTCCTACGAGCAGTACTTC. As protein: CASGSGQTSYEQYF.

The chain is built from TRBV28 and TRBJ2-5; TRBD1 might be the D (5 bases). V lost 3 bases, J lost 1 base, and 12 bases lay in between. Germline CDR1 MDHEN, CDR2 SYDVKM. CDR3 size: 15 residues. The CDR3 is CASSFITGLQETQYF. DNA for the CDR3: TGTGCCAGCAGTTTTATCACAGGCCTCCAAGAGACCCAGTACTTC.

This clone was seen a few times. The chain is built from TRBV4-1 and TRBJ2-1, with TRBD1 matching 12 bases. CDR1 and CDR2 from the germline V gene are MGHRA and YSYEKL. V gave up 1 base and J gave up 11 bases; unmatched junction bases: 6. There are 15 residues in the CDR3. In DNA form, the CDR3 reads TGCGCCAGCAGCCAAGTAGGGACAGGGGGCTTCAAGCAGTTCTTC. Its translation: CASSQVGTGGFKQFF.

V is TRBV7-9 and J is TRBJ2-7; D unresolved. V was pared by 1 base and J by 2 bases, with 15 bases between. The CDR3 runs 16 residues. CDR1 and CDR2 (germline): SEHNR, FQNEAQ (reference sequence). CDR3 residues: CASSLGGYPITYEQYF. The CDR3 region has the DNA TGTGCCAGCAGCTTAGGCGGCTATCCCATAACCTACGAGCAGTACTTC.

This clone came up a few times. This sequence joins TRBV19 and TRBJ2-5, with TRBD2 identical over 7 bases. This CDR3 is 14 amino acids long. V lost 11 bases, J lost 3 bases, and 12 bases stayed unmatched. Germline V lookup: CDR1 LNHDA, CDR2 SQIVND (reference sequence). The CDR3 nucleotides read TGTGCCGCCAGCGGGACGACCACTAAAGAGACCCAGTACTTC. Residues: CAASGTTTKETQYF.

The chain has TRBV27 and TRBJ1-5, with D maybe TRBD1 (5 bases). The ends were cut back, 6 bases at V and 4 bases at J, with 10 bases in the middle. The length of the CDR3 is 13 residues. Germline V gene data show CDR1 as MNHEY and CDR2 as SMNVEV (reference sequence). The CDR3 DNA reads TGTGCCAGCAGATTACAGGCGAATCAGCCCCAGCATTTT. This translates into CASRLQANQPQHF.

V gene TRBV4-1 combines with J gene TRBJ2-1; D call uncertain. Deletions cut 4 bases from V and 0 bases from J, with 10 bases between. Germline V lookup: CDR1 MGHRA, CDR2 YSYEKL. The CDR3 length is 15 residues. CDR3: CASSPYPISYNEQFF. CDR3 DNA: TGCGCCAGCAGCCCCTACCCGATCTCCTACAATGAGCAGTTCTTC.

This clone is a singleton in its sample. This chain uses TRBV28 with TRBJ1-2; weak D call: TRBD1 (5 bases). CDR1 is MDHEN, CDR2 SYDVKM, per germline. This CDR3 is 15 amino acids long. Trimming left V 4 bases short and J 4 bases short, with 16 bases between. The CDR3 bases are TGTGCCAGCAGTTCCCCGGGAGGGGTTAGCTATGGCTACACCTTC. Translated, it gives CASSSPGGVSYGYTF.

This rearrangement joins TRBV11-2 to TRBJ2-7; D call uncertain. V lost 2 bases and J lost 7, with 12 bases in between. The CDR3 loop spans 13 amino acids. Germline-derived CDR1 and CDR2 are SGHAT and FQNNGV. The CDR3 loop reads CASSLILSEEQYF. CDR3 coding DNA: TGTGCCAGCAGCTTAATACTCTCCGAGGAGCAGTACTTC.

The J gene is TRBJ1-1, the V gene TRBV29-1; 8 bases align to TRBD1. CDR3 length equals 13 residues. The germline CDR1 and CDR2 sequences are SQVTM and ANQGSEA. V lost 6 bases, J lost 11 bases, and 14 bases stayed unmatched. CDR3 in DNA: TGCAGCGTCGGAGGACAGGGCATCAGGGAGGCTTTCTTT. As protein: CSVGGQGIREAFF.

This clone was observed a handful of times. This chain connects TRBV10-3 to TRBJ2-5, with D perhaps matching TRBD1 (6 bases). Germline V CDR1 and CDR2: ENHRY, SYGVKD. Between the trimmed V and J ends, which lost 10 bases and 4 bases, there was a span of 16 bases. The CDR3 runs to 13 residues. CDR3 region: CATQQGTLETQYF. The CDR3 DNA sequence: TGTGCCACCCAACAAGGGACATTAGAGACCCAGTACTTC.

This clone was observed a handful of times. The chain couples TRBV30 to TRBJ2-2, with 8 bases that match TRBD1. The CDR3 length is 15 residues. V shed 3 bases, J shed 5 bases, and the junction held 8 bases outside the gene matches. Germline lookup yields CDR1 GTSNPN and CDR2 SVGIG (reference sequence). For the CDR3, the DNA is TGTGCCTGGAGCGTTGGACAGGGACGAACCGGGGAGCTGTTTTTT. It translates to CAWSVGQGRTGELFF.

The chain joins TRBV12-5 to TRBJ2-1; TRBD2 agrees at 9 bases. The J segment lost 5 bases and the V segment lost 5 bases, leaving 10 bases of the junction unmatched. Germline assignment: CDR1 LGHNT and CDR2 FRNRAP. The CDR3 totals 16 residues. The CDR3 DNA sequence: TGTGCTAGTGGTCATCGATCCGGGACTAGCAACAATGAGCAGTTCTTC. This encodes CASGHRSGTSNNEQFF.

This chain links TRBV9 with TRBJ2-7; D is ambiguous. This CDR3 contains 15 residues. The germline gives CDR1 SGDLS, CDR2 YYNGEE. Trimming left V 0 bases short and J 5 bases short, with 15 bases between. CDR3 in amino acids: CASSVAIDWRNEQYF. In nucleotides, the CDR3 is TGTGCCAGCAGCGTAGCAATCGATTGGCGGAACGAGCAGTACTTC. Together with reference TRBV9 and TRBJ2-7, the CDR3 gives the full variable domain: DSGVTQTPKHLITATGQRVTLRCSPRSGDLSVYWYQQSLDQGLQFLIQYYNGEERAKGNILERFSAQQFPDLHSELNLSSLELGDSALYFCASSVAIDWRNEQYFGPGTRLTVT.